A single sample is the source of the 4 T cell receptor beta chains below, sequenced in a study of immune cell composition in non-small cell lung cancer. Profiling relied on immunoSEQ multiplex PCR, and the TCRdb table lists in-frame clones only, not all of them. The sample holds over 2,000 clones, 82% seen once. What was sequenced was lung tumor tissue. The receptors were gathered from a human donor with non-small cell lung cancer.

J is TRBJ2-5 and V is TRBV19; tentatively, D is TRBD1 (6 bases). CDR3 length: 15 residues. CDR1 and CDR2 from the germline V gene are LNHDA and SQIVND (reference sequence). V was trimmed by 0 bases and J by 9 bases, leaving 17 bases between them. The CDR3 reads CASSIDKGQPGAQYF. Written as DNA, the CDR3 is TGTGCCAGTAGTATAGATAAGGGACAACCTGGCGCCCAGTACTTC. Full variable domain (outside the CDR3, taken from reference TRBV19 and TRBJ2-5): DGGITQSPKYLFRKEGQNVTLSCEQNLNHDAMYWYRQDPGQGLRLIYYSQIVNDFQKGDIAEGYSVSREKKESFPLTVTSAQKNPTAFYLCASSIDKGQPGAQYFGPGTRLLVL.

This chain uses TRBV30 with TRBJ1-1; D unclear. CDR1 GTSNPN and CDR2 SVGIG come from the germline V gene (reference sequence). CDR3 length: 13 residues. Trimming pared 3 bases from V and 1 base from J, leaving 9 bases between. This chain's CDR3 is CAWSRQGNTEAFF. CDR3 nucleotide sequence: TGTGCCTGGAGCAGACAAGGGAACACTGAAGCTTTCTTT.

In DNA form, the CDR3 reads TGTGCCAGCAGTTTAGGATGGGGAGATGCTAACTATGGCTACACCTTC. Amino acids: CASSLGWGDANYGYTF. The chain links TRBV28 to TRBJ1-2; no reliable D call. This CDR3 is built from 16 residues. V lost 2 bases, J lost 0 bases, and 13 bases lay in between. The germline V gene has CDR1 MDHEN and CDR2 SYDVKM.

This rearrangement joins TRBV5-1 to TRBJ2-7; D remains ambiguous. Germline CDR1 is SGHRS and CDR2 is YFSETQ. V was shortened by 1 base and J by 1 base, with 12 bases between the two germline ends. The CDR3 runs 15 residues. CDR3 residues: CASSLTPTTSYEQYF. The CDR3 coding sequence is TGCGCCAGCAGCTTGACCCCGACGACATCCTACGAGCAGTACTTC.